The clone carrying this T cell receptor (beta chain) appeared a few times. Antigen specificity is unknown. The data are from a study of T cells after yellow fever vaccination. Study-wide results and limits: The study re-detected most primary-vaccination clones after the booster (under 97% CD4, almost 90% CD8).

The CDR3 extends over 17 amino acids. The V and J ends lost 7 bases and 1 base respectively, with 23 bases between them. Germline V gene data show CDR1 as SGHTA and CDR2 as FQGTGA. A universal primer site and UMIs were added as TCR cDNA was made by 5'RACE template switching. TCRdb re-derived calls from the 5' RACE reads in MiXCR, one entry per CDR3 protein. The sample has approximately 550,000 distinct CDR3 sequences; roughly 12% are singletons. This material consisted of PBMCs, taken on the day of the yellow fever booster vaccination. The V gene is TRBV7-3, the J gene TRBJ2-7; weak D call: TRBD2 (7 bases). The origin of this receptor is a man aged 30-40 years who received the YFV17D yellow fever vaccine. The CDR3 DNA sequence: TGTGCCAGCACCGCCTATGGGGGAGGGGGTTTATCCTACGAGCAGTACTTC. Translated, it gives CASTAYGGGGLSYEQYF.